A single sample is the source of the 5 T cell receptor beta chains below, sequenced in a study of blood T cell repertoires in COVID-19. This table comes from immunoSEQ multiplex PCR, and its TCRdb copy is limited to in-frame clones, with some not included. The sample has approximately 120,000 clones; over 60% are singletons. The source material was peripheral blood. Every receptor here comes from a human donor in a cohort sampled during active or convalescent COVID-19.

The chain joins TRBV9 to TRBJ2-7; 8 nucleotides line up with TRBD1. The CDR3 contains 14 residues. J lost 3 bases, V lost 4 bases, and 6 bases had no gene match. In germline, CDR1 is SGDLS, CDR2 YYNGEE. This chain's CDR3 is CASSPGQGIYEQYF. The CDR3 nucleotides read TGTGCCAGCAGCCCCGGACAGGGCATCTACGAGCAGTACTTC.

V is TRBV4-1 and J is TRBJ2-4; D not resolved. Germline V gives CDR1 MGHRA, CDR2 YSYEKL. CDR3 length: 14 residues. The V end was cut by 3 bases, the J end by 9 bases, with 15 bases between. DNA for the CDR3: TGCGCCAGCAGCCAGGCCGGGTCCCTCGGCATTCAGTACTTC. This codes for CASSQAGSLGIQYF.

The V and J genes are TRBV5-8 and TRBJ2-3; TRBD2 aligns across 7 bases. Germline-derived CDR1 and CDR2 are SGHTS and YDEGEE. V shed 0 bases, J shed 0 bases, and the junction held 1 base outside the gene matches. The CDR3 is 15 amino acids. The CDR3 nucleotides read TGTGCCAGCAGCTTGGGACTAGCCAGCACAGATACGCAGTATTTT. Encoded protein: CASSLGLASTDTQYF.

The rearrangement links TRBV3-1 (or the pseudogene TRBV3-2) to TRBJ2-2; 7 bases agree with TRBD1. After removal of 4 bases from V and 5 bases from J, the junction contained 4 bases not matched to a gene. The CDR3 totals 14 residues. The V gene's germline CDR1 is LGHDT and CDR2 YNNKEL (reference sequence). The CDR3 loop reads CASSRYRGTGELFF. The CDR3 DNA is TGTGCCAGCAGCCGTTACAGGGGTACCGGGGAGCTGTTTTTT.

The rearrangement joins TRBV3-1 (or the pseudogene TRBV3-2) to TRBJ2-2; 7 bases are a match to TRBD2. Trimming removed 3 bases from V and 5 bases from J; junction bases left unmatched: 6. This CDR3 has 15 residues. Per germline, CDR1 LGHDT and CDR2 YNNKEL (reference sequence). CDR3 nucleotides: TGTGCCAGCAGCCACTCCGGGACTACTACCGGGGAGCTGTTTTTT. Its protein product is CASSHSGTTTGELFF.